This T cell receptor (beta chain) was recovered during a study of cytomegalovirus exposure and HLA in healthy donors. Study findings and constraints: A later analysis found TCR association rates differed by HLA locus, highest for DRB1 and lowest for HLA-C. Immune exposure data for these donors was limited to CMV serostatus.

The PCR ran on 60 Vbeta and 13 Jbeta primers. Assay used: immunoSEQ multiplex PCR; TCRdb lists only in-frame clones, some missing. Among around 130,000 clones, 85% were seen once, and the ten largest hold under 7%. The count of this clone is one. Its antigen is currently unknown. The donors comprised healthy bone marrow donors. The CDR3 is made up of 12 amino acids. The germline V and J ends were trimmed by 3 bases and 6 bases, with 10 bases remaining between them. Looked up from germline, CDR1 is GTSNPN and CDR2 is SVGIG (reference sequence). This rearrangement joins TRBV30 to TRBJ2-3; a possible D gene is TRBD2 (7 bases). Sequenced input: PBMCs. The TCR comes from a woman in her 30s in good health and CMV-seropositive. CDR3 nucleotides: TGTGCCTGGAGCGGGGGGCCGGATACGCAGTATTTT. Its protein is CAWSGGPDTQYF.